This TCR beta chain was sequenced in a study of blood T cells in healthy people across ages. Study-wide findings and caveats: Both higher diversity and more naive CD4+ cells marked long-lived donors when set against aged donors. With age, beta diversity per million T cells declined roughly linearly, significantly by 40.

Turning to this clonotype: What it binds is unknown.

Trimming took 11 bases from V and 13 from J, leaving 26 bases between them. This CDR3 region has 13 residues. The V gene's germline CDR1 is MDHEN and CDR2 SYDVKM. Alongside a J-beta primer mix, a sample-barcoded 5' primer served in a second PCR lasting 7 to 11 cycles. Samples each returned at least 2.5 million CDR3-containing paired-end reads. TCRdb reprocessed the 5' RACE reads with MiXCR, giving one entry per CDR3 protein. The data contain about a million distinct CDR3 sequences, roughly 51% of them singletons. This TCR derives from a woman aged 60-70 years in good health. Sequences were obtained from blood. The chain is built from TRBV28 and TRBJ2-5; no clear D gene. The CDR3 coding sequence is TGTGCCGGTGGTGGTATAGAAACCTACGAGCGGTACTTC. Amino acid sequence: CAGGGIETYERYF.